Shown below are 9 T cell receptor beta chains from a single sample sequenced in a study of T cells in localized non-small cell lung cancer. Here immunoSEQ multiplex PCR was the method, and the copy in TCRdb shows in-frame clones only, minus some. This table holds about 60,000 clones, approximately 87% found once. The input for sequencing was peripheral blood, taken before any cancer treatment. These TCRs come from a woman aged 35-75 years with stage I lung adenocarcinoma.

This rearrangement joins TRBV28 to TRBJ1-1; 7 nucleotides agree with TRBD1. Germline V gene sequence: CDR1 MDHEN, CDR2 SYDVKM. The CDR3 totals 15 residues. V trimming: 6 bases; J trimming: 6 bases; junction bases outside the gene matches: 13. The CDR3 DNA reads as TGTGCCAGCAGGGCAACCACAGGGGCGGCCTCTGAAGCTTTCTTT. This sequence encodes CASRATTGAASEAFF. Full variable domain (remainder filled in from reference TRBV28 and TRBJ1-1): DVKVTQSSRYLVKRTGEKVFLECVQDMDHENMFWYRQDPGLGLRLIYFSYDVKMKEKGDIPEGYSVSREKKERFSLILESASTNQTSMYLCASRATTGAASEAFFGQGTRLTVV.

V gene TRBV29-1 combines with J gene TRBJ2-5; 8 bases fit TRBD1. Germline-derived CDR1 and CDR2 are SQVTM and ANQGSEA. CDR3 length: 12 amino acids. The junction had 1 base not matched to a gene; V was cut back by 5 bases and J by 2 bases. The CDR3 DNA is TGCAGCGTTCGGACAGGGCAAGAGACCCAGTACTTC. As protein: CSVRTGQETQYF.

This chain uses TRBV9 with TRBJ1-1; tentative D call: TRBD1 (6 bases). The length of the CDR3 is 11 residues. Germline CDR1 and CDR2: SGDLS and YYNGEE. Trimming removed 4 bases at V and 10 bases at J, with 11 bases between. For the CDR3, the DNA is TGTGCCAGCAGCTCCGGGGGGGCAGCTTTCTTT. Its protein product is CASSSGGAAFF.

CDR3 amino acids: CASSRSGAGETQYF. The CDR3 DNA is TGTGCCAGCAGCCGTAGCGGGGCGGGAGAGACCCAGTACTTC. The chain has TRBV14 and TRBJ2-5, with TRBD2 identical over 8 bases. Germline V CDR1 and CDR2: SGHDN, FVKESK. This CDR3 region has 14 residues. V trimming: 4 bases; J trimming: 4 bases; junction bases outside the gene matches: 5.

The CDR3 nucleotides are TGTGCCAGCTCACCAACCAGCCCTGGACGGCACTATGGCTACACCTTC. Translating gives CASSPTSPGRHYGYTF. The V call is TRBV18, the J call TRBJ1-2; D not resolved. The CDR3 contains 16 residues. Trimming removed 2 bases at V and 3 bases at J, with 16 bases between. The germline V gene encodes CDR1 KGHSH and CDR2 LQKENI.

This chain joins TRBV7-9 and TRBJ1-1; D is uncertain. The germline CDR1 and CDR2 sequences are SEHNR and FQNEAQ (reference sequence). V was clipped by 2 bases and J by 1 base, with 8 bases between them. The CDR3 extends over 14 amino acids. CDR3 loop: CASSLSASNTEAFF. The CDR3 coding sequence is TGTGCCAGCAGCTTATCGGCTTCGAACACTGAAGCTTTCTTT.

The gene calls are TRBV6-6 and TRBJ1-5; the D is unclear. This CDR3 comprises 15 residues. Between the trimmed V and J ends, which lost 0 bases and 7 bases, there was a span of 13 bases. Germline V CDR1 and CDR2: MNHNY, SVGAGI (reference sequence). This chain's CDR3 is CASSYSIEGSQPQHF. The CDR3 nucleotides are TGTGCCAGCAGTTACTCGATTGAGGGCTCGCAGCCCCAGCATTTT.

The CDR3 loop is CASSDLSRDYGYTF. CDR3 nucleotide sequence: TGTGCCAGCAGCGACCTATCGAGGGACTATGGCTACACCTTC. The gene calls are TRBV9 and TRBJ1-2; D unresolved. V shed 3 bases and J shed 3 bases, with 12 bases lying between them. This CDR3 spans 14 amino acids. Germline CDR1 is SGDLS and CDR2 is YYNGEE.

The V call is TRBV6-6, the J call TRBJ2-2; D is unresolved. V gave up 0 bases and J gave up 4 bases, with 3 bases separating them. The CDR3 contains 13 residues. CDR1 and CDR2 from the germline V gene are MNHNY and SVGAGI (reference sequence). The CDR3 bases are TGTGCCAGCAGTTACTCGTTCACCGGGGAGCTGTTTTTT. This gives the protein CASSYSFTGELFF.